The 22 T cell receptor beta chains below all came from one sample that was sequenced in a study of CD8 T cells in Susac syndrome. Reverse transcription of roughly 0.45 to 1 ug RNA used random hexamers. Each CDR3 protein is one row after TCRdb ran MiXCR on the immunoSEQ multiplex PCR reads. In the table there are around 71,000 distinct CDR3 sequences, 96% of which are singletons. Source material: CD4+ T cells from PBMCs. These receptors were obtained from a human donor with multiple sclerosis.

This clonotype was picked up one time. This rearrangement joins TRBV7-9 to TRBJ2-1; a possible D gene is TRBD2 (5 bases). V dropped 0 bases and J dropped 9 bases, with 12 bases sitting between them. The germline V gene has CDR1 SEHNR and CDR2 FQNEAQ (reference sequence). The CDR3 length is 14 residues. In DNA, the CDR3 is TGTGCCAGCAGCTTAGCGGCGGGCTGGGGTGAGCAGTTCTTC. As protein: CASSLAAGWGEQFF.

The V call is TRBV30, the J call TRBJ1-2; 9 nucleotides line up with TRBD1. The germline V gene has CDR1 GTSNPN and CDR2 SVGIG (reference sequence). The CDR3 sequence is 15 residues long. J gave up 8 bases and V 0 bases, and 10 bases lay outside the gene matches. The CDR3 sequence is CAWSVTTGTGKGYTF. CDR3 sequence (DNA): TGTGCCTGGAGTGTAACGACTGGGACAGGGAAAGGCTACACCTTC.

The genes are TRBV27 and TRBJ2-7; TRBD2 matches at 11 bases. The CDR3 runs to 15 residues. J was trimmed by 4 bases and V by 4 bases; bases with no gene match: 6. Germline CDR1 is MNHEY and CDR2 is SMNVEV (reference sequence). The CDR3 here is CASSSRASGGYEQYF. The DNA for the CDR3 is TGTGCCAGCAGTTCCCGGGCTAGCGGGGGGTACGAGCAGTACTTC.

V and J are TRBV28 and TRBJ2-1; no reliable D call. The length of the CDR3 is 12 residues. V was shortened by 6 bases and J by 7 bases, with 10 bases between the two germline ends. The germline CDR1 and CDR2 sequences are MDHEN and SYDVKM. The CDR3 bases are TGTGCCAGCAGGCTCCCCGCGAATGAGCAGTTCTTC. Translated, it gives CASRLPANEQFF.

The chain uses TRBV7-9 and TRBJ1-1, with D unclear. There are 12 residues in the CDR3. CDR1 and CDR2 from the germline V gene are SEHNR and FQNEAQ (reference sequence). With 11 bases removed from V and 1 base from J, the gap between germline ends came to 11 bases. This CDR3 reads CAGAAANTEAFF. The DNA for the CDR3 is TGTGCCGGCGCGGCGGCGAACACTGAAGCTTTCTTT.

This chain links TRBV30 with TRBJ1-4, with a possible D match to TRBD1 (5 bases). The CDR3 runs 13 residues. V was clipped by 4 bases and J by 8 bases, with 14 bases between them. The germline V gene has CDR1 GTSNPN and CDR2 SVGIG (reference sequence). This CDR3 is CAWNSQGREKLFF. As DNA, the CDR3 is TGTGCCTGGAACTCCCAGGGTAGAGAAAAACTGTTTTTT.

V gene TRBV12-3 or TRBV12-4 combines with J gene TRBJ2-5; TRBD1 matches 9 bases. J gave up 4 bases and V 6 bases, and 9 bases lay outside the gene matches. The CDR3 spans 15 residues. CDR3 sequence reads: CASRQGQGEGETQYF. CDR3 in DNA: TGTGCCAGCAGACAGGGACAGGGCGAGGGAGAGACCCAGTACTTC.

The V and J genes are TRBV6-6 and TRBJ1-5; TRBD1 matches at 7 bases. J gave up 6 bases and V 7 bases, and 9 bases lay outside the gene matches. This CDR3 is 14 amino acids long. Germline loops: CDR1 MNHNY, CDR2 SVGAGI (reference sequence). This CDR3 reads CASTATGARQPQHF. CDR3 sequence (DNA): TGTGCCAGCACCGCAACAGGGGCGCGTCAGCCCCAGCATTTT.

The chain has TRBV6-2 or TRBV6-3 and TRBJ1-6; D is undetermined. Germline CDR1 MNHEY, CDR2 SVGEGT. Trimming removed 8 bases from V and 4 bases from J, with 15 bases in between. This CDR3 region has 15 residues. CDR3 coding DNA: TGTGCCAGCGGCAACGGGCAGTTGTATAATTCACCCCTCCACTTT. Translating it yields CASGNGQLYNSPLHF.

The chain uses TRBV14 and TRBJ2-1; D gene uncertain. The V gene lost 3 bases and the J gene lost 9 bases, with 12 bases spanning the gap. CDR1 and CDR2 from the germline V gene are SGHDN and FVKESK. The CDR3 extends over 13 amino acids. CDR3 sequence reads: CASSQAEYGEQFF. CDR3 sequence (DNA): TGTGCCAGCAGCCAGGCGGAGTATGGTGAGCAGTTCTTC. Drawing the rest from reference TRBV14 and TRBJ2-1, the complete variable domain is EAGVTQFPSHSVIEKGQTVTLRCDPISGHDNLYWYRRVMGKEIKFLLHFVKESKQDESGMPNNRFLAERTGGTYSTLKVQPAELEDSGVYFCASSQAEYGEQFFGPGTRLTVL.

This rearrangement joins TRBV18 to TRBJ2-3; D call uncertain. The CDR3 loop spans 14 amino acids. Germline lookup yields CDR1 KGHSH and CDR2 LQKENI. The V gene lost 2 bases and the J gene lost 2 bases, with 8 bases spanning the gap. The CDR3 sequence is CASSPFDITDTQYF. CDR3 DNA sequence: TGTGCCAGCTCACCATTTGACATCACAGATACGCAGTATTTT.

The rearrangement uses TRBV5-1 and TRBJ2-2; 7 bases match TRBD1. V shed 0 bases and J 5 bases; nucleotides not matched to a gene: 10. The germline gives CDR1 SGHRS, CDR2 YFSETQ. The CDR3 sequence is 17 residues long. CDR3 residues: CASSLDSGQWVTGELFF. For the CDR3, the DNA is TGCGCCAGCAGCTTGGATTCGGGACAGTGGGTAACCGGGGAGCTGTTTTTT. The entire variable domain, with the rest obtained from reference TRBV5-1 and TRBJ2-2, is as follows: KAGVTQTPRYLIKTRGQQVTLSCSPISGHRSVSWYQQTPGQGLQFLFEYFSETQRNKGNFPGRFSGRQFSNSRSEMNVSTLELGDSALYLCASSLDSGQWVTGELFFGEGSRLTVL.

This chain connects TRBV27 to TRBJ2-1, with D possibly being TRBD2 (5 bases). Germline CDR1 is MNHEY and CDR2 is SMNVEV (reference sequence). This CDR3 contains 16 residues. V dropped 5 bases and J dropped 0 bases, with 14 bases sitting between them. The CDR3 spells CASSTRYTSSYNEQFF. In nucleotides, the CDR3 is TGTGCCAGCAGTACTAGGTACACGAGCTCCTACAATGAGCAGTTCTTC.

This clonotype was seen just once. V is TRBV6-5 and J is TRBJ2-7; 9 bases align to TRBD1. CDR3 length: 15 amino acids. Germline-derived CDR1 and CDR2 are MNHEY and SVGAGI. Trimming took 0 bases from V and 2 from J; bases not matched to a gene: 2. The DNA of the CDR3 is TGTGCCAGCAGTTACTCGGGACAGGGACCCTACGAGCAGTACTTC. It yields the protein CASSYSGQGPYEQYF.

The chain employs TRBV2 and TRBJ2-7, with D possibly being TRBD1 (6 bases). The germline V gene encodes CDR1 SNHLY and CDR2 FYNNEI. V lost 4 bases to trimming and J lost 3 bases, with 13 bases between them. CDR3 length: 14 residues. The CDR3 nucleotides are TGTGCCAGCAGTGTACAGGGCACCGTCTACGAGCAGTACTTC. Protein: CASSVQGTVYEQYF.

V and J are TRBV20-1 and TRBJ1-4; D is perhaps TRBD1 (6 bases). V lost 6 bases to trimming and J lost 3 bases, with 14 bases between them. Per germline, CDR1 DFQATT and CDR2 SNEGSKA (reference sequence). The CDR3 loop spans 14 amino acids. The CDR3 region has the DNA TGCAGTGCAAGCCGACAGGCCGCTAATGAAAAACTGTTTTTT. This sequence encodes CSASRQAANEKLFF.

V usage is TRBV5-1 and J usage is TRBJ1-6; no clear D gene. This CDR3 is built from 16 residues. Per the germline V gene, CDR1 is SGHRS and CDR2 is YFSETQ. Trimming shortened V by 0 bases and J by 9 bases, and 16 bases separated the two germline ends. This chain's CDR3 is CASSLGREASASPLHF. In DNA form, the CDR3 reads TGCGCCAGCAGCTTGGGGCGGGAGGCGTCGGCTTCACCCCTCCACTTT.

This clonotype has a handful of counts. This sequence joins TRBV4-2 and TRBJ2-3; TRBD2 agrees at 10 bases. The CDR3 is 16 residues long. From germline, CDR1 is LGHNA and CDR2 YNFKEQ. The V gene end was trimmed by 4 bases and the J gene end by 1 base; junction bases not matched to a gene: 5. The CDR3 protein is CASSPVLAGGTDTQYF. DNA for the CDR3: TGTGCCAGCAGCCCGGTCCTAGCGGGGGGCACAGATACGCAGTATTTT.

The chain has TRBV5-4 and TRBJ2-3; 7 bases line up with TRBD2. Losses at the gene ends were 0 bases for V and 8 bases for J; bases not matched to a gene: 3. Germline V CDR1 and CDR2: SGHNT, YYREEE (reference sequence). This CDR3 has 13 residues. CDR3 region: CASSLDERGTQYF. The DNA for the CDR3 is TGTGCCAGCAGCTTGGACGAGCGGGGTACGCAGTATTTT.

The rearrangement joins TRBV20-1 to TRBJ2-3; TRBD2 agrees at 9 bases. There are 13 residues in the CDR3. Germline lookup yields CDR1 DFQATT and CDR2 SNEGSKA (reference sequence). CDR3 amino acids: CRSGGPDPDTQYF. The DNA of the CDR3 is TGCAGAAGCGGGGGGCCCGACCCAGATACGCAGTATTTT.

The chain links TRBV3-1 to TRBJ2-3, with 9 bases aligning to TRBD1. Germline CDR1 is LGHDT and CDR2 is YNNKEL (reference sequence). V lost 2 bases to trimming and J lost 4 bases; unmatched junction nucleotides: 4. The CDR3 loop spans 15 amino acids. The CDR3 nucleotides read TGTGCCAGCAGCCAAAGACAGGGGGGGCCAGATACGCAGTATTTT. This encodes CASSQRQGGPDTQYF.

The CDR3 sequence is CASSQGGSATDNSPLHF. The CDR3, as DNA: TGCGCCAGCAGCCAAGGGGGTAGCGCGACGGATAATTCACCCCTCCACTTT. The rearrangement links TRBV4-1 to TRBJ1-6; D gene uncertain. The length of the CDR3 is 17 residues. Per germline, CDR1 MGHRA and CDR2 YSYEKL. The ends were cut back, 1 base at V and 5 bases at J, with 15 bases in the middle.